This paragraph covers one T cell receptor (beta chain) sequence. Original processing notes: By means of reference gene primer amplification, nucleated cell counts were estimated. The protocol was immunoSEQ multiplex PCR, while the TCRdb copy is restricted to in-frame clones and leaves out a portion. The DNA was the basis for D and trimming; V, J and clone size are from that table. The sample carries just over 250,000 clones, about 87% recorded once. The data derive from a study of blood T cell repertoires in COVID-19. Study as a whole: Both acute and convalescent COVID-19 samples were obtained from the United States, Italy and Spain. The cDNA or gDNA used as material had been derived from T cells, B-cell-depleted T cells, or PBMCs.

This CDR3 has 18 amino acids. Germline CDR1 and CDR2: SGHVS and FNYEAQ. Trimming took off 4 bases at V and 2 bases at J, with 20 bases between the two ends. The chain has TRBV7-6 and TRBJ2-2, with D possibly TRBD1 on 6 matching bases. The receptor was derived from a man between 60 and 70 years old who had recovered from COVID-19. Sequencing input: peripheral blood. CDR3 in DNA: TGTGCCAGCAGCTGCGCCCGTGGGACACGGCATAACACCGGGGAGCTGTTTTTT. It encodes CASSCARGTRHNTGELFF.